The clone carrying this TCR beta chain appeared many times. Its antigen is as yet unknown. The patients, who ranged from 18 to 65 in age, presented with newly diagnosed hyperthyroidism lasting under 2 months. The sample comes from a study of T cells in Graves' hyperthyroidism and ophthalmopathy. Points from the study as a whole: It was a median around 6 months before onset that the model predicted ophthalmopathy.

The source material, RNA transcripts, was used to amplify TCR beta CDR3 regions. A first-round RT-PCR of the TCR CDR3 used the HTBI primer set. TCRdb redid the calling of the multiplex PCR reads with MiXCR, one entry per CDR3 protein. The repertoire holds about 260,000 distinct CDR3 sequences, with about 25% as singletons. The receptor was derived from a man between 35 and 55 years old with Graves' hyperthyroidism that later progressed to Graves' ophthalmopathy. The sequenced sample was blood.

The CDR3, as DNA: TGTGCCAGCACCTCGAGTTCAGGGTTTTCTAACATTCAGTACTTC. This translates into CASTSSSGFSNIQYF. V and J are TRBV12-3 or TRBV12-4 and TRBJ2-4; maybe TRBD1 (5 bases). Trimming removed 7 bases from V and 7 bases from J, with 20 bases in between. There are 15 residues in the CDR3.